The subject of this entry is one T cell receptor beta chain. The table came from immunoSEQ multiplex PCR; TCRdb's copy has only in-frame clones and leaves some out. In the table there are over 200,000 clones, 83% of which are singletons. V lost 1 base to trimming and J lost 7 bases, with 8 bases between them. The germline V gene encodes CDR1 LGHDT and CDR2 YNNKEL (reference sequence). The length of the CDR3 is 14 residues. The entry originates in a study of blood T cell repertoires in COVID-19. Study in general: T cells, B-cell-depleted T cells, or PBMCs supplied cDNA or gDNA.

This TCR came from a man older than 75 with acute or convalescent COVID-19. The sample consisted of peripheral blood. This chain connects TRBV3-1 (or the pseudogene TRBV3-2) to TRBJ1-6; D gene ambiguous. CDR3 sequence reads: CASSQVGKNSPLHF. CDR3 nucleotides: TGTGCCAGCAGCCAAGTGGGCAAAAATTCACCCCTCCACTTT.